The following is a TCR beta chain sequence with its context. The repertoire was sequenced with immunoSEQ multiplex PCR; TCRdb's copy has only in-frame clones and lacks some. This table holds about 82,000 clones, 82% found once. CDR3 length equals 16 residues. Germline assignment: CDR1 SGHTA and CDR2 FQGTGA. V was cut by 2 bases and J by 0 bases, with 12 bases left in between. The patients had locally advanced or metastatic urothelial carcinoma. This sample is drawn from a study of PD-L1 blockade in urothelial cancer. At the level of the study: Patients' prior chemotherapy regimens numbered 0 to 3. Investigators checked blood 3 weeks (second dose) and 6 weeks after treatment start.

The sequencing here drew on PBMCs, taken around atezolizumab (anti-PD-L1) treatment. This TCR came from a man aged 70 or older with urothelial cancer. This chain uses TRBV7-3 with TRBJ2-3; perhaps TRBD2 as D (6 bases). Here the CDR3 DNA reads TGTGCCAGCAGCTTAGGCCCGGCGGGAAGCACAGATACGCAGTATTTT. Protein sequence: CASSLGPAGSTDTQYF.